A selection of T cell receptor beta chains follows, all from one sample in a study of shared clonotypes between healthy human individuals. Profiling relied on immunoSEQ multiplex PCR, and the TCRdb table lists in-frame clones only, not all of them. Of around 1.5 million clones listed, 95% to 99% are singletons. Sequencing was done on a sample of naive CD4+ T cells sorted from blood. Receptors were obtained from a man between 25 and 39 years old in good health. The CDR3 runs from the conserved cysteine through the conserved F or W. Fields, in order: clone size, J gene, D gene, V gene, CDR3 protein, CDR3 DNA. D genes are given only for firm matches. The size entry is marked missing in some rows and otherwise reads once, few, many or a size class.

clone_size: -
j_call: TRBJ1-1
d_call: -
v_call: TRBV28
cdr3_aa: CATATGTRSAFF
cdr3_nt: TGTGCCACCGCTACGGGCACTCGTTCCGCTTTCTTT

clone_size: -
j_call: TRBJ1-1
d_call: -
v_call: TRBV23-1
cdr3_aa: CASSPGCLTEAFF
cdr3_nt: TGCGCCAGCAGCCCGGGGTGCTTAACTGAAGCTTTCTTT

clone_size: -
j_call: TRBJ2-2
d_call: TRBD2
v_call: TRBV2
cdr3_aa: CASSGAGGITGELFF
cdr3_nt: TGTGCCAGCAGTGGAGCGGGAGGGATCACCGGGGAGCTGTTTTTT

clone_size: once
j_call: TRBJ2-7
d_call: -
v_call: TRBV2
cdr3_aa: CASRTQGAQYF
cdr3_nt: TGTGCCAGCAGAACACAGGGTGCGCAGTACTTC

clone_size: -
j_call: TRBJ2-3
d_call: -
v_call: TRBV9
cdr3_aa: CASSVGTFTDTQYF
cdr3_nt: TGTGCCAGCAGCGTCGGGACATTTACAGATACGCAGTATTTT

clone_size: -
j_call: TRBJ1-3
d_call: -
v_call: TRBV7-9
cdr3_aa: CASSHRAFGESDSGNTIYF
cdr3_nt: TGTGCCAGCAGCCACCGGGCCTTCGGGGAGAGCGACTCTGGAAACACCATATATTTT

clone_size: -
j_call: TRBJ1-5
d_call: -
v_call: TRBV13
cdr3_aa: CASSFRVGQPQHF
cdr3_nt: TGTGCCAGCAGCTTCAGGGTTGGTCAGCCCCAGCATTTT

clone_size: -
j_call: TRBJ2-2
d_call: -
v_call: TRBV18
cdr3_aa: CASSPPPGTGELFF
cdr3_nt: TGTGCCAGCTCACCCCCACCCGGGACCGGGGAGCTGTTTTTT

clone_size: -
j_call: TRBJ2-5
d_call: -
v_call: TRBV11-2
cdr3_aa: CASSSLRETQYF
cdr3_nt: TGTGCCAGCAGCTCCTTACGGGAGACCCAGTACTTC

clone_size: -
j_call: TRBJ2-7
d_call: -
v_call: TRBV20-1
cdr3_aa: CSASRANEQYF
cdr3_nt: TGCAGTGCCAGCAGGGCGAACGAGCAGTACTTC

clone_size: once
j_call: TRBJ2-7
d_call: TRBD2
v_call: TRBV6-5
cdr3_aa: CASSSLAGVKSEQYF
cdr3_nt: TGTGCCAGCAGCTCTCTAGCGGGAGTGAAGAGTGAGCAGTACTTC

clone_size: -
j_call: TRBJ2-3
d_call: -
v_call: TRBV5-1
cdr3_aa: CASSLGGGISTDTQYF
cdr3_nt: TGCGCCAGCAGCTTGGGAGGGGGAATTAGCACAGATACGCAGTATTTT

clone_size: -
j_call: TRBJ2-7
d_call: -
v_call: TRBV28
cdr3_aa: CASSSDRAYEQYF
cdr3_nt: TGTGCCAGCAGTTCCGACCGGGCCTACGAGCAGTACTTC

clone_size: -
j_call: TRBJ2-1
d_call: -
v_call: TRBV5-4
cdr3_aa: CASRRGSYNEQFF
cdr3_nt: TGTGCCAGCAGAAGAGGATCCTACAATGAGCAGTTCTTC

clone_size: -
j_call: TRBJ2-3
d_call: -
v_call: TRBV5-1
cdr3_aa: CASSKGPTDTQYF
cdr3_nt: TGCGCCAGCAGCAAAGGACCGACAGATACGCAGTATTTT

clone_size: -
j_call: TRBJ2-6
d_call: -
v_call: TRBV2
cdr3_aa: CASSETVAGGANVLTF
cdr3_nt: TGTGCCAGCAGTGAAACAGTGGCAGGTGGGGCCAACGTCCTGACTTTC

clone_size: -
j_call: TRBJ2-7
d_call: -
v_call: TRBV18
cdr3_aa: CASSPLATNEQYF
cdr3_nt: TGTGCCAGCTCACCCTTAGCTACAAACGAGCAGTACTTC

clone_size: -
j_call: TRBJ2-5
d_call: -
v_call: TRBV29-1
cdr3_aa: CSVSKGWGETQYF
cdr3_nt: TGCAGCGTTTCAAAAGGGTGGGGAGAGACCCAGTACTTC

clone_size: -
j_call: TRBJ2-4
d_call: -
v_call: TRBV5-4
cdr3_aa: CASSLAGVKNIQYF
cdr3_nt: TGTGCCAGCAGCTTGGCGGGGGTAAAAAACATTCAGTACTTC

clone_size: once
j_call: TRBJ2-3
d_call: TRBD1
v_call: TRBV5-4
cdr3_aa: CATADRVDRRTGHHTQYF
cdr3_nt: TGTGCCACCGCGGACAGGGTGGATCGCCGGACGGGTCACCATACGCAGTATTTT

clone_size: -
j_call: TRBJ2-7
d_call: -
v_call: TRBV18
cdr3_aa: CASSPNRGGGEQYF
cdr3_nt: TGTGCCAGCTCACCTAACAGGGGAGGAGGCGAGCAGTACTTC

clone_size: -
j_call: TRBJ1-5
d_call: -
v_call: TRBV5-1
cdr3_aa: CASSLEGGNQPQHF
cdr3_nt: TGCGCCAGCAGCTTGGAGGGGGGTAATCAGCCCCAGCATTTT

clone_size: -
j_call: TRBJ2-3
d_call: -
v_call: TRBV11-2
cdr3_aa: CASSLGSGLSPDTQYF
cdr3_nt: TGTGCCAGCAGCTTAGGGTCAGGTCTTTCACCAGATACGCAGTATTTT

clone_size: -
j_call: TRBJ2-2
d_call: -
v_call: TRBV6-6
cdr3_aa: CASSPGSPGELFF
cdr3_nt: TGTGCCAGCAGTCCCGGGTCTCCCGGGGAGCTGTTTTTT

clone_size: -
j_call: TRBJ2-3
d_call: TRBD2
v_call: TRBV4-1
cdr3_aa: CASSLGLAGGDTQYF
cdr3_nt: TGCGCCAGCAGCCTGGGACTAGCGGGAGGAGATACGCAGTATTTT

clone_size: -
j_call: TRBJ2-7
d_call: TRBD1
v_call: TRBV6-1
cdr3_aa: CATFRDRVEEQYF
cdr3_nt: TGTGCCACCTTCCGGGACAGGGTTGAGGAGCAGTACTTC

clone_size: -
j_call: TRBJ2-7
d_call: -
v_call: TRBV7-9
cdr3_aa: CASSLVPHEQYF
cdr3_nt: TGTGCCAGCAGCTTAGTTCCGCACGAGCAGTACTTC

clone_size: -
j_call: TRBJ1-5
d_call: TRBD1
v_call: TRBV6-5
cdr3_aa: CASRDGTVSNQPQHF
cdr3_nt: TGTGCCAGCAGGGATGGGACAGTAAGCAATCAGCCCCAGCATTTT

clone_size: -
j_call: TRBJ2-7
d_call: -
v_call: TRBV5-1
cdr3_aa: CASSLGTASHYEQYF
cdr3_nt: TGCGCCAGCAGCTTGGGCACAGCCTCGCATTACGAGCAGTACTTC

clone_size: -
j_call: TRBJ1-2
d_call: -
v_call: TRBV28
cdr3_aa: CASSLRGNYYGYTF
cdr3_nt: TGTGCCAGCAGTTTACGGGGAAACTACTATGGCTACACCTTC

clone_size: once
j_call: TRBJ2-7
d_call: -
v_call: TRBV4-1
cdr3_aa: CASSPLPEWVYEQYF
cdr3_nt: TGCGCCAGCAGCCCACTTCCGGAGTGGGTCTACGAGCAGTACTTC

clone_size: -
j_call: TRBJ1-2
d_call: -
v_call: TRBV28
cdr3_aa: CASWTVLGDYGYTF
cdr3_nt: TGTGCCAGCTGGACAGTACTAGGGGACTATGGCTACACCTTC

clone_size: -
j_call: TRBJ2-7
d_call: TRBD2
v_call: TRBV7-8
cdr3_aa: CASSLDAGGRNEQYF
cdr3_nt: TGTGCCAGCAGCTTAGATGCGGGAGGGAGGAACGAGCAGTACTTC

clone_size: -
j_call: TRBJ1-1
d_call: -
v_call: TRBV6-1
cdr3_aa: CASSARGWRGAMNTEAFF
cdr3_nt: TGTGCCAGCAGTGCTCGTGGTTGGAGGGGCGCCATGAACACTGAAGCTTTCTTT

clone_size: -
j_call: TRBJ1-2
d_call: TRBD1
v_call: TRBV29-1
cdr3_aa: CSVGRGTGGNYGYTF
cdr3_nt: TGCAGCGTCGGAAGGGGGACAGGGGGAAACTATGGCTACACCTTC

clone_size: -
j_call: TRBJ2-7
d_call: -
v_call: TRBV2
cdr3_aa: CASRAEEASYEQYF
cdr3_nt: TGTGCCAGCAGGGCCGAGGAGGCTAGTTACGAGCAGTACTTC

clone_size: -
j_call: TRBJ2-5
d_call: -
v_call: TRBV29-1
cdr3_aa: CSVEFFLAEETQYF
cdr3_nt: TGCAGCGTTGAATTTTTCCTCGCTGAAGAGACCCAGTACTTC

clone_size: -
j_call: TRBJ1-5
d_call: TRBD1
v_call: TRBV5-8
cdr3_aa: CASSPGDSWNNQPQHF
cdr3_nt: TGTGCCAGCAGCCCTGGGGACAGTTGGAACAATCAGCCCCAGCATTTT

clone_size: -
j_call: TRBJ1-2
d_call: -
v_call: TRBV5-5
cdr3_aa: CASSLDVGATEAYGYTF
cdr3_nt: TGTGCCAGCAGCTTGGATGTAGGCGCGACGGAAGCTTATGGCTACACCTTC

clone_size: -
j_call: TRBJ2-2
d_call: -
v_call: TRBV4-3
cdr3_aa: CASSQAATTGELFF
cdr3_nt: TGCGCCAGCAGCCAAGCAGCGACAACCGGGGAGCTGTTTTTT

clone_size: once
j_call: TRBJ2-1
d_call: TRBD2
v_call: TRBV5-1
cdr3_aa: CASSLGGLSLAGSSYNEQFF
cdr3_nt: TGCGCCAGCAGCTTGGGGGGGCTCTCGCTAGCGGGCAGCTCCTACAATGAGCAGTTCTTC

clone_size: -
j_call: TRBJ2-7
d_call: TRBD2
v_call: TRBV11-2
cdr3_aa: CASSPGTSFLEQYF
cdr3_nt: TGTGCCAGCAGTCCCGGGACTAGCTTCCTCGAGCAGTACTTC

clone_size: -
j_call: TRBJ2-2
d_call: -
v_call: TRBV5-1
cdr3_aa: CASSIDITGELFF
cdr3_nt: TGCGCCAGCAGCATAGACATCACCGGGGAGCTGTTTTTT